A single sample gave rise to the 21 T cell receptor beta chains below, sequenced in a study of memory CD4+ T cells and cytomegalovirus serostatus. Using immunoSEQ multiplex PCR, the repertoire was profiled, and TCRdb retains in-frame clones only, with some absent. The table records about 41,000 clones, 76% of them present only once. Single viable CD3+CD4+CD8-CD45RO+ cells were sorted as the memory CD4+ T cells. Sample: memory CD4+ T cells from blood. The receptors shown here come from an adult in good health and CMV-seronegative.

The V gene is TRBV6-1, the J gene TRBJ1-2, with TRBD1 matching over 8 bases. This CDR3 comprises 17 residues. The germline V gene has CDR1 MNHNS and CDR2 SASEGT. V shed 0 bases and J 8 bases; nucleotides not matched to a gene: 14. CDR3 region: CASSEAMGPQGARGYTF. The CDR3 nucleotides read TGTGCCAGCAGTGAAGCTATGGGTCCTCAGGGGGCGCGGGGCTACACCTTC.

The rearrangement uses TRBV19 and TRBJ2-1; D remains unclear. There are 14 residues in the CDR3. V lost 3 bases and J lost 4, with 10 bases in between. CDR1 is LNHDA, CDR2 SQIVND, per germline (reference sequence). The CDR3 DNA follows: TGTGCCAGTAGTATTACGGGCGATTACAATGAGCAGTTCTTC. It encodes CASSITGDYNEQFF.

The chain carries TRBV15 and TRBJ2-3; D remains unclear. This CDR3 has 14 amino acids. The germline gives CDR1 LNHNV, CDR2 YYDKDF (reference sequence). The V end was cut by 1 base, the J end by 2 bases, with 7 bases between. DNA for the CDR3: TGTGCCACCAGCAGAGGAGCGAACACAGATACGCAGTATTTT. Encoded protein: CATSRGANTDTQYF.

A word on this clone: Other nucleotide sequences in the sample specify the same CDR3. The gene calls are TRBV5-1 and TRBJ1-5; D remains unclear. V lost 5 bases, J lost 0 bases, and 6 bases lay in between. CDR3 length: 13 amino acids. CDR1 and CDR2 from the germline V gene are SGHRS and YFSETQ. CDR3 in amino acids: CASSLDSNQPQHF. CDR3 coding DNA: TGCGCCAGCAGTCTGGATAGCAATCAGCCCCAGCATTTT.

The gene calls are TRBV6-5 and TRBJ1-2; possibly TRBD1 for D (5 bases). Trimming took 6 bases from V and 5 from J, leaving 19 bases between them. CDR1 MNHEY and CDR2 SVGAGI come from the germline V gene. CDR3 length equals 15 residues. The CDR3 nucleotides read TGTGCCAGCAGAAGACTGACCGGAGGGGATTATGGCTACACCTTC. This sequence encodes CASRRLTGGDYGYTF.

The chain recombines TRBV4-3 with TRBJ2-1; the D is unclear. In germline, CDR1 is LGHNA, CDR2 YSLEER. The ends were cut back, 0 bases at V and 3 bases at J, with 9 bases in the middle. This CDR3 comprises 15 residues. CDR3 coding DNA: TGCGCCAGCAGCCAAGATGCCGGACGCTACAATGAGCAGTTCTTC. Its translation: CASSQDAGRYNEQFF.

The CDR3 loop is CASRWGQGAPEQYF. Written as DNA, the CDR3 is TGTGCCAGCAGGTGGGGACAGGGGGCCCCCGAGCAGTACTTC. The chain joins TRBV28 to TRBJ2-7; 12 nucleotides line up with TRBD1. V shed 6 bases, J shed 6 bases, and the junction held 6 bases outside the gene matches. The CDR3 totals 14 residues. Germline V gene lookup returns CDR1 MDHEN and CDR2 SYDVKM.

This clone has a handful of counts. The V and J genes are TRBV28 and TRBJ2-1; 10 bases are shared with TRBD2. The CDR3 is 20 residues long. Germline V gene lookup returns CDR1 MDHEN and CDR2 SYDVKM. Trimming took 5 bases from V and 4 from J; bases not matched to a gene: 20. The CDR3 DNA follows: TGTGCCAGCAGTGCCTTGTGGGGGGCAAGCGGGAGGGCCGGTTACAATGAGCAGTTCTTC. This codes for CASSALWGASGRAGYNEQFF.

The chain uses TRBV28 and TRBJ1-5; 8 nucleotides line up with TRBD1. The length of the CDR3 is 15 residues. From germline, CDR1 is MDHEN and CDR2 SYDVKM. After removal of 3 bases from V and 3 bases from J, the junction contained 4 bases not matched to a gene. The CDR3 reads CASSFGQGLNQPQHF. The DNA of the CDR3 is TGTGCCAGCAGTTTCGGACAGGGACTCAATCAGCCCCAGCATTTT. Full variable domain (rest looked up from reference TRBV28 and TRBJ1-5): DVKVTQSSRYLVKRTGEKVFLECVQDMDHENMFWYRQDPGLGLRLIYFSYDVKMKEKGDIPEGYSVSREKKERFSLILESASTNQTSMYLCASSFGQGLNQPQHFGDGTRLSIL.

The chain's CDR3 is CASSGSSSDTGELFF. CDR3 bases: TGTGCCAGCAGTGGCTCTAGCAGTGACACCGGGGAGCTGTTTTTT. The chain uses TRBV2 and TRBJ2-2, with D maybe TRBD2 (5 bases). Germline CDR1 and CDR2: SNHLY and FYNNEI. V was clipped by 4 bases and J by 3 bases, with 12 bases between them. CDR3 size: 15 residues.

The V gene is TRBV27, the J gene TRBJ1-5; D not resolved. Germline V gene data show CDR1 as MNHEY and CDR2 as SMNVEV (reference sequence). This CDR3 contains 9 residues. The V end was cut by 10 bases, the J end by 7 bases, with 5 bases between. CDR3 nucleotides: TGTGCCACCGCACAGCCCCAGCATTTT. Its translation is CATAQPQHF.

This chain links TRBV6-5 with TRBJ2-7; D uncertain. This CDR3 has 12 amino acids. Germline CDR1 is MNHEY and CDR2 is SVGAGI. Deletions cut 4 bases from V and 3 bases from J, with 7 bases between. CDR3 in DNA: TGTGCCAGCAGTTCCCCTAGCTACGAGCAGTACTTC. This codes for CASSSPSYEQYF.

The CDR3 region has the DNA TGTGCCAGCAGCCAAGAAGAGGGCCTATCCAACACAGATACGCAGTATTTT. Encoded protein: CASSQEEGLSNTDTQYF. The rearrangement joins TRBV14 to TRBJ2-3; possible D gene TRBD2, 5 bases. Trimming stripped 0 bases from V and 2 bases from J, with 15 bases between. CDR1 SGHDN and CDR2 FVKESK come from the germline V gene. CDR3 length: 17 amino acids.

This chain joins TRBV6-6 and TRBJ1-5; D not certain. Germline V CDR1 and CDR2: MNHNY, SVGAGI (reference sequence). With 6 bases removed from V and 1 base from J, the gap between germline ends came to 10 bases. CDR3 length equals 14 residues. Written as DNA, the CDR3 is TGTGCCAGCAGGGCGGGAACCAGCAATCAGCCCCAGCATTTT. Protein sequence: CASRAGTSNQPQHF.

The chain joins TRBV5-1 to TRBJ1-1; unclear D gene. Trimming removed 2 bases from V and 0 bases from J, with 8 bases in between. The CDR3 is 14 residues long. The V gene's germline CDR1 is SGHRS and CDR2 YFSETQ. As DNA, the CDR3 is TGCGCCAGCAGCTTAACCGGCATGAACACTGAAGCTTTCTTT. This encodes CASSLTGMNTEAFF.

This rearrangement joins TRBV5-1 to TRBJ2-6; maybe TRBD1 (6 bases). CDR3 length equals 15 residues. The germline CDR1 and CDR2 sequences are SGHRS and YFSETQ. V lost 6 bases, J lost 2 bases, and 12 bases lay in between. The CDR3 loop is CASNSGTTGANVLTF. Here the CDR3 DNA reads TGCGCCAGCAACTCCGGGACAACTGGGGCCAACGTCCTGACTTTC. Full variable domain (outside the CDR3, taken from reference TRBV5-1 and TRBJ2-6): KAGVTQTPRYLIKTRGQQVTLSCSPISGHRSVSWYQQTPGQGLQFLFEYFSETQRNKGNFPGRFSGRQFSNSRSEMNVSTLELGDSALYLCASNSGTTGANVLTFGAGSRLTVL.

The chain is built from TRBV5-3 and TRBJ2-5; a possible D gene is TRBD2 (5 bases). TRBV5-3 is designated an ORF whose function remains uncertain. The CDR3 sequence is 15 residues long. V was shortened by 4 bases and J by 0 bases, with 13 bases between the two germline ends. CDR3 bases: TGTGCCAGAAGCCCCGACACTAGGAACCAAGAGACCCAGTACTTC. Protein sequence: CARSPDTRNQETQYF.

This clone was counted between two and nine times. The chain is built from TRBV7-6 and TRBJ2-2; the match to TRBD1 covers 12 bases. In germline, CDR1 is SGHVS, CDR2 FNYEAQ. The CDR3 has 15 amino acids. The ends lost 5 bases at V and 10 bases at J; junction bases unmatched: 8. CDR3 protein: CASSDRDRGRLELFF. CDR3 coding DNA: TGTGCCAGCAGCGACCGGGACAGGGGGCGTTTGGAGCTGTTTTTT. The whole variable domain, remainder taken from reference TRBV7-6 and TRBJ2-2, is GAGVSQSPRYKVTKRGQDVALRCDPISGHVSLYWYRQALGQGPEFLTYFNYEAQQDKSGLPNDRFSAERPEGSISTLTIQRTEQRDSAMYRCASSDRDRGRLELFFGEGSRLTVL.

This rearrangement joins TRBV10-3 to TRBJ2-3; 7 bases match TRBD1. The V gene's germline CDR1 is ENHRY and CDR2 SYGVKD. Trimming at V came to 6 bases and at J to 1 base, leaving 4 bases not matched to a gene. This CDR3 comprises 14 residues. The CDR3 loop reads CAIRAGQGTDTQYF. The CDR3 DNA sequence: TGTGCCATCAGGGCCGGACAGGGCACAGATACGCAGTATTTT.

The chain is built from TRBV7-9 and TRBJ2-1, with D unclear. Germline CDR1 SEHNR, CDR2 FQNEAQ (reference sequence). The germline V and J ends were trimmed by 4 bases and 9 bases, with 10 bases remaining between them. This CDR3 has 12 amino acids. CDR3 residues: CASSSQTREQFF. DNA for the CDR3: TGTGCCAGCAGCTCCCAGACCCGTGAGCAGTTCTTC.

The chain carries TRBV5-5 and TRBJ2-7; D uncertain. Germline V gene sequence: CDR1 SGHKS, CDR2 YYEKEE (reference sequence). With 4 bases removed from V and 6 bases from J, the gap between germline ends came to 20 bases. The CDR3 spans 15 residues. As DNA, the CDR3 is TGTGCCAGCAGCCAGCTCGGTCGGAGCCCCTCCGAGCAGTACTTC. This translates into CASSQLGRSPSEQYF.